The sequence of this TCR beta chain was determined in a study of blood T cell repertoires in COVID-19 (dated by TCRdb to 2018 to 2021). Some background on the complete study: Samples from collaborators originated in the United States, Italy and Spain and spanned both the acute and convalescent phases of COVID-19. The prospective study material was composed of cDNA or gDNA derived from T cells, B-cell-depleted T cells, or PBMCs. Deeply sampled blood TCRbeta repertoires from subjects exposed to, actively infected with, or recovered from COVID-19 were included in the dataset. A freely available public database, intended as a resource for researchers studying the immune response to SARS-CoV-2, is where the repertoires were released. Samples were obtained from the ongoing ImmuneRACE study (first 160 participants) and from over 1,000 subjects provided by 6 global collaborators. The sample metadata nearly always contained a de-identified subject ID, COVID-19 status, age in years and sex. Where available, HLA class I and class II types were taken from metadata supplied by the sample provider and were not determined by assay-based typing. What the research found in general, with its limitations: The quantity of clinical and demographic metadata differed by source and by participant and was supplied without curation.

This clone showed up just a few times. The antigen it recognizes is unknown. No base-level quality is on record; no much larger clone is a single base apart. The collaborating institutions used their own protocols to collect whole blood in K2EDTA tubes. For TCRbeta analysis, collaborators shipped samples in one of three forms: frozen whole blood, isolated PBMCs, or DNA extracted from either of those sample types. Trimming at the junction amounts to 6 bases on V and 0 bases on J, and the germline ends lie 9 bases apart. The germline V gene yields MDHEN for CDR1 and SYDVKM for CDR2. The CDR3 holds 14 amino acids from the cysteine to the phenylalanine. The only DNA kept is the CDR3, 42 bases in frame from the first base. The immunoSEQ Assay, a bias-controlled multiplex PCR, was used to amplify TCRbeta CDR3 regions from genomic DNA. As for the authors' bioinformatics: Nucleated cell counts per sample were estimated from amplification of reference gene primers within the assay. Sequence reads were collapsed and filtered to measure the absolute abundance of every unique TCRbeta CDR3 rearrangement. For each sample, productive Simpson clonality was calculated as the square root of Simpson's diversity index across productive rearrangements. As stored in TCRdb, this immuneACCESS dataset retains in-frame rearrangements with V and J assigned. A fraction of the clones does not appear; measured against another copy, unresolved V genes explain less than half of the discrepancy, and the remainder lacks a known reason. The DNA was the basis for D and trimming; V, J and clone size are from that table. This sample has nearly 45,000 clones in its table, and about 85% of those were observed once. The ten top clones hold 30% to 35% of the sample.

Sample: peripheral blood. The rearranged segments are TRBV28 and TRBJ1-5, and perhaps TRBD1 as D gene, on 5 matching bases. The clonotype comes from a woman over 75 with acute or convalescent COVID-19. The nucleotide sequence is given as TGTGCCAGCAGCTACAGGAATAGCAATCAGCCCCAGCATTTT. The translation is CASSYRNSNQPQHF.